Below, one T cell receptor beta chain is given with its context. Its antigen is currently unknown. This sample is drawn from a study of CXCR3-negative and CXCR3-positive naive CD8 T cells. Study-level points and caveats: TRBV-TRBJ usage matched between naive CXCR3-negative and CXCR3-positive cells but not between memory cells. Naive subsets had comparable surface CD5, so TRB CDR3 properties gauged TCR strength.

At 300,000 cells each, triplicate sorts were carried out for each CD8+ T cell subset. Carrying UMI labels, the TRB cDNA libraries were prepared through 5' RACE. TCRdb re-called the 5' RACE reads; every CDR3 protein appears as one record, without DNA. The sample table includes about 130,000 distinct CDR3 sequences. The CDR3 has 13 amino acids. Germline values: CDR1 LGHNA, CDR2 YSLEER. Sequenced input: naive CXCR3- CD8+ T cells from blood. The sample's subset: CD45RO-CCR7+CD27+CD95- naive CD8+ T cells lacking CXCR3 (TNR3-). The sequence derives from a human donor in good health. Some clones in this sample may be carry-over from other donors' samples. V and J are TRBV4-3 and TRBJ2-1; TCRdb names TRBD1, which stays unverified in the absence of DNA. CDR3: CASSQDSGDRQFF.